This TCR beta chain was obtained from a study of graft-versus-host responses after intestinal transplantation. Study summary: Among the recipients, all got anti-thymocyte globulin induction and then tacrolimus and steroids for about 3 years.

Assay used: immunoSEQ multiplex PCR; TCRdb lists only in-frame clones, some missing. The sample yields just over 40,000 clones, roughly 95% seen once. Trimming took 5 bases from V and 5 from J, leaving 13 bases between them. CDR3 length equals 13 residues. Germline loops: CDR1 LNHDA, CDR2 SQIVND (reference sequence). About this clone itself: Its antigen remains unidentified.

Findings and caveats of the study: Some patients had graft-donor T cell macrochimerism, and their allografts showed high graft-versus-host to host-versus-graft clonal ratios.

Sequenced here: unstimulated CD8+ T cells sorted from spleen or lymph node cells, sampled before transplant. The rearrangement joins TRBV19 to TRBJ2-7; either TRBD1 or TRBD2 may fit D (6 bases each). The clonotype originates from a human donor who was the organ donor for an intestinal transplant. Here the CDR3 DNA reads TGTGCCAGTAGTTCTGGGGGGCTCGACGAGCAGTACTTC. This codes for CASSSGGLDEQYF.